This T cell receptor (beta chain) is drawn from a study of Tregs in tolerant kidney transplant recipients. General observations from the study: This study did not directly address biological reproducibility. Activated donor B cell expansion appeared to reveal the most relevant donor-specific TCRbeta repertoire.

Unstimulated regulatory T cells (CD4+CD25+CD127-), CD4+CD25- non-regulatory cells, CD4 and CD8 cells were FACS-sorted from thawed PBMCs. Some clones are missing from TCRdb's copy, which holds only in-frame ones; the method was immunoSEQ multiplex PCR. The sample lists hundreds of thousands of clones, approximately 84% occurring once. The CDR3 loop spans 16 amino acids. Germline V CDR1 and CDR2: SGHTA, FQGNSA. J gave up 2 bases and V 4 bases, and 7 bases lay outside the gene matches. Comments on this clone: Its antigen is undetermined.

This sequence originates from a human donor in good health. The material sequenced was CD4+ T cells from blood. The chain couples TRBV7-2 to TRBJ2-5; 10 nucleotides match TRBD1. The CDR3 bases are TGTGCCAGCAGCTGGGGGGACAGGGGAGAACAAGAGACCCAGTACTTC. This gives the protein CASSWGDRGEQETQYF.